Below are 22 T cell receptor beta chains sequenced from a single sample in a study of Graves' ophthalmopathy and Graves' hyperthyroidism. RNA transcripts yielded amplified TCR beta CDR3 regions. First-round RT-PCR used HTBI primers; second-round multiplex PCR followed. From the multiplex PCR reads, TCRdb called clonotypes with MiXCR, one entry per CDR3 protein. The sample lists about 620,000 distinct CDR3 sequences, about 24% occurring once. Material for sequencing was peripheral blood. The receptors here all came from a woman under 30 with stable Graves' hyperthyroidism. Some clones in this sample may be carry-over from other donors' samples.

V is TRBV28 and J is TRBJ2-7; D might be TRBD2 (5 bases). The CDR3 consists of 15 residues. The ends were cut back, 7 bases at V and 2 bases at J, with 18 bases in the middle. CDR1 MDHEN and CDR2 SYDVKM come from the germline V gene. For the CDR3, the DNA is TGTGCCAGCATCCCGGGGATCATAAATGCCTACGAGCAGTACTTC. Translating it yields CASIPGIINAYEQYF.

This chain uses TRBV30 with TRBJ1-5; D not resolved. This CDR3 region has 14 residues. Deletions cut 2 bases from V and 3 bases from J, with 11 bases between. From germline, CDR1 is GTSNPN and CDR2 SVGIG (reference sequence). CDR3 region: CAWSLKGFNQPQHF. The DNA of the CDR3 is TGTGCCTGGAGTCTTAAGGGATTCAATCAGCCCCAGCATTTT.

This clonotype has a handful of counts. The chain recombines TRBV7-9 with TRBJ2-4; 7 bases map to TRBD2. With 5 bases clipped from V and 0 bases from J, the junction kept 7 bases outside the gene matches. CDR3 length equals 16 residues. Germline-derived CDR1 and CDR2 are SEHNR and FQNEAQ (reference sequence). Written as DNA, the CDR3 is TGTGCCAGCAGCCCTGGGAGGGGCTTAGCCAAAAACATTCAGTACTTC. Translated, it gives CASSPGRGLAKNIQYF.

This clonotype showed up many times. The gene calls are TRBV5-1 and TRBJ2-7; 7 bases fit TRBD2. The CDR3 covers 14 residues. Germline trimming cut 5 bases from V and 0 bases from J; bases unmatched to any gene: 5. Germline V CDR1 and CDR2: SGHRS, YFSETQ. The CDR3, as DNA: TGCGCCAGCAGTCCAAGCGGGGCCTCCTACGAGCAGTACTTC. This sequence encodes CASSPSGASYEQYF.

This clonotype has ten or more counts. The chain is built from TRBV28 and TRBJ2-7, with D perhaps TRBD2 (5 bases). The germline V gene encodes CDR1 MDHEN and CDR2 SYDVKM. V shed 4 bases and J shed 2 bases, with 18 bases lying between them. The CDR3 length is 16 residues. The CDR3 nucleotides are TGTGCCAGCAGTTCTCTGGGAGCGTACCCTACCTACGAGCAGTACTTC. The encoded protein is CASSSLGAYPTYEQYF.

This chain's CDR3 is CASSQRSGGRDTIYF. CDR3 bases: TGTGCCAGCAGCCAAAGATCAGGGGGCCGGGACACCATATATTTT. This chain uses TRBV4-2 with TRBJ1-3; TRBD1 matches at 8 bases. V gave up 2 bases and J gave up 8 bases; unmatched junction bases: 8. CDR3 size: 15 residues. Germline-derived CDR1 and CDR2 are LGHNA and YNFKEQ.

This clonotype has a count of ten or more. V usage is TRBV12-3 or TRBV12-4 and J usage is TRBJ2-7; D gene uncertain. V was shortened by 5 bases and J by 0 bases, with 11 bases between the two germline ends. This CDR3 has 14 residues. The CDR3 loop reads CASSSQFSSYEQYF. CDR3 nucleotides: TGTGCCAGCAGTAGTCAGTTTTCCTCCTACGAGCAGTACTTC.

Many counts were recorded for this clonotype. The rearrangement uses TRBV12-3 or TRBV12-4 and TRBJ2-7; D is possibly TRBD2 (5 bases). The CDR3 is 16 amino acids. V lost 2 bases and J lost 2, with 16 bases in between. CDR3 DNA: TGTGCCAGCAGTTTAAGGGCCTTGCGGGTTACCTACGAGCAGTACTTC. Translated: CASSLRALRVTYEQYF.

V is TRBV29-1 and J is TRBJ1-1; D unresolved. Trimming took 5 bases from V and 1 from J, leaving 8 bases between them. CDR1 is SQVTM and CDR2 is ANQGSEA in the germline V gene. CDR3 length equals 12 residues. The CDR3 DNA reads TGCAGCGTTAACAGACCGAACACTGAAGCTTTCTTT. Protein: CSVNRPNTEAFF.

Worth noting for this clonotype: The germline gene is not matched at one end of the junction; a read error may be the cause. V usage is TRBV10-2 and J usage is TRBJ2-2; D possibly matches TRBD1 or TRBD2 (5 bases each). The CDR3 runs to 17 residues. The germline V gene has CDR1 WSHSY and CDR2 SAAADI. The CDR3 is CASSEADFIMDTGDLFF. Here the CDR3 DNA reads TGCGCCAGCAGTGAGGCGGACTTTATCATGGACACCGGGGATCTGTTTTTT.

This clonotype was counted at least ten times. The chain is built from TRBV27 and TRBJ1-2, with 8 nucleotides matching TRBD1. Germline CDR1 reads MNHEY; CDR2 reads SMNVEV (reference sequence). With V trimmed by 5 bases and J by 4 bases, 6 bases remained unmatched. This CDR3 comprises 14 residues. CDR3 sequence reads: CASSPDRDGYGYTF. Here the CDR3 DNA reads TGTGCCAGCAGTCCGGACAGGGATGGCTATGGCTACACCTTC.

This clonotype was observed many times. This chain connects TRBV28 to TRBJ1-2; 7 bases are shared with TRBD1. The germline V gene has CDR1 MDHEN and CDR2 SYDVKM. With V trimmed by 4 bases and J by 3 bases, 8 bases remained unmatched. This CDR3 comprises 15 residues. CDR3 nucleotides: TGTGCCAGCAGTTCACTGACAGGGCCGGACTATGGCTACACCTTC. Protein sequence: CASSSLTGPDYGYTF.

This clonotype was detected a few times. The V gene is TRBV10-3, the J gene TRBJ1-2, with unresolved D. In germline, CDR1 is ENHRY, CDR2 SYGVKD. The V gene lost 4 bases and the J gene lost 1 base, with 13 bases spanning the gap. The CDR3 is 15 amino acids. Here the CDR3 reads CAISVGQRFNYGYTF. The CDR3 nucleotides read TGTGCCATCAGTGTAGGTCAGAGGTTTAACTATGGCTACACCTTC.

The table lists this clonotype with many counts. V usage is TRBV4-1 and J usage is TRBJ1-1, with D uncertain. Germline CDR1 MGHRA, CDR2 YSYEKL. Trimming stripped 1 base from V and 3 bases from J, with 18 bases between. The CDR3 has 17 residues. The DNA for the CDR3 is TGCGCCAGCAGCCAAGTTAACTTTTTGGGAACAGACACTGAAGCTTTCTTT. It translates to CASSQVNFLGTDTEAFF.

The chain has TRBV10-3 and TRBJ2-7; unclear D gene. V lost 6 bases to trimming and J lost 1 base, with 10 bases between them. Germline CDR1 and CDR2: ENHRY and SYGVKD. The CDR3 is 13 residues long. The DNA for the CDR3 is TGTGCCATCAGCGACGGACGGTCCTACGAGCAGTACTTC. Translating gives CAISDGRSYEQYF.

This chain joins TRBV6-5 and TRBJ2-5, with 9 bases identical to TRBD1. The germline CDR1 and CDR2 sequences are MNHEY and SVGAGI. CDR3 length: 14 residues. With 7 bases clipped from V and 4 bases from J, the junction kept 7 bases outside the gene matches. CDR3 amino acids: CASTFGTGPETQYF. The CDR3 DNA sequence: TGTGCCAGCACTTTTGGGACAGGGCCAGAGACCCAGTACTTC.

Many counts were recorded for this clonotype. This chain links TRBV4-1 with TRBJ1-1; the D gene is possibly TRBD1 (6 bases). This CDR3 is built from 14 residues. V lost 4 bases, J lost 6 bases, and 15 bases lay in between. Germline values: CDR1 MGHRA, CDR2 YSYEKL. CDR3 region: CASSLTGRLPEAFF. The CDR3 DNA is TGCGCCAGCAGCCTTACAGGGAGGCTCCCTGAAGCTTTCTTT.

This clonotype was seen ten or more times. This chain joins TRBV28 and TRBJ2-7; 9 positions match TRBD2. CDR3 length: 13 residues. Trimming at V came to 5 bases and at J to 4 bases, leaving 3 bases not matched to a gene. Germline values: CDR1 MDHEN, CDR2 SYDVKM. As DNA, the CDR3 is TGTGCCAGCAGTGGTAGCGGGAGTTACGAGCAGTACTTC. Translation: CASSGSGSYEQYF.

This clonotype was seen ten or more times. The chain combines TRBV30 with TRBJ2-5, with D tentatively TRBD1 (5 bases). The V and J ends lost 4 bases and 4 bases respectively, with 10 bases between them. CDR1 GTSNPN and CDR2 SVGIG come from the germline V gene (reference sequence). The CDR3 runs to 12 residues. CDR3 coding DNA: TGTGCCTGGATCGGCCAGGGAGAGACCCAGTACTTC. Protein product: CAWIGQGETQYF.

The rearrangement links TRBV20-1 to TRBJ2-2; no clear D. Germline V gives CDR1 DFQATT, CDR2 SNEGSKA (reference sequence). Between the trimmed V and J ends, which lost 3 bases and 0 bases, there was a span of 20 bases. The CDR3 has 18 amino acids. The CDR3 bases are TGCAGTGCTAGGGGCGGAAACCGTCAGGTTACGAACACCGGGGAGCTGTTTTTT. It encodes CSARGGNRQVTNTGELFF.

The chain has TRBV28 and TRBJ1-6; 9 bases match TRBD1. The CDR3 length is 18 residues. CDR1 and CDR2 (germline): MDHEN, SYDVKM. J gave up 8 bases and V 6 bases, and 17 bases lay outside the gene matches. In nucleotides, the CDR3 is TGTGCCAGCAGGCGCCGGGACAGGGAAAGGGCTGATCATTCACCCCTCCACTTT. Translation: CASRRRDRERADHSPLHF.

At least ten counts were recorded for this clonotype. V and J are TRBV2 and TRBJ1-3, with unresolved D. CDR1 is SNHLY, CDR2 FYNNEI, per germline. The CDR3 length is 14 residues. Trimming took off 5 bases at V and 1 base at J, with 9 bases between the two ends. The CDR3 protein is CASSPVGSGNTIYF. CDR3 DNA sequence: TGTGCCAGCAGTCCCGTGGGATCTGGAAACACCATATATTTT.